This is a list of T cell receptor beta chains from one sample in a study of blood T cell repertoires in COVID-19. This table comes from immunoSEQ multiplex PCR, and its TCRdb copy is limited to in-frame clones, with some not included. The repertoire has 200,000 to 250,000 clones, approximately 84% of them found once; the top ten carry roughly 7.8%. Specimen: peripheral blood. Receptor source: a woman of 80 years or more with COVID-19, enrolled during active disease. CDR3s include the opening cysteine and the closing phenylalanine or tryptophan. D genes are given only for firm matches. Size is stated for part of the rows, as once, few or many counts, or as a class when the clone is expanded.

d_gene: -
v_gene: TRBV6-5
abundance: -
j_gene: TRBJ1-5
CDR3aa: CASRSHSHNQPQHF
CDR3nt: TGTGCCAGCAGGAGCCACAGCCACAATCAGCCCCAGCATTTT

d_gene: -
v_gene: TRBV18
abundance: -
j_gene: TRBJ2-7
CDR3aa: CASSETADYEQYF
CDR3nt: TGTGCCAGCTCAGAAACAGCAGACTACGAGCAGTACTTC

d_gene: -
v_gene: TRBV10-3
abundance: -
j_gene: TRBJ1-4
CDR3aa: CASATGGSNEKLFF
CDR3nt: TGTGCCAGCGCAACTGGAGGGTCTAATGAAAAACTGTTTTTT

d_gene: -
v_gene: TRBV27
abundance: many
j_gene: TRBJ2-5
CDR3aa: CASRGHLQETQYF
CDR3nt: TGTGCCAGCAGGGGACACCTCCAAGAGACCCAGTACTTC

d_gene: TRBD1
v_gene: TRBV23-1
abundance: -
j_gene: TRBJ1-5
CDR3aa: CASSQSSGTGSNQPQHF
CDR3nt: TGCGCCAGCAGTCAATCCTCCGGGACAGGGAGCAATCAGCCCCAGCATTTT

d_gene: -
v_gene: TRBV5-1
abundance: -
j_gene: TRBJ2-3
CDR3aa: CASSSQGSGDTQYF
CDR3nt: TGCGCCAGCAGCTCTCAGGGTTCGGGAGATACGCAGTATTTT

d_gene: TRBD2
v_gene: TRBV5-6
abundance: once
j_gene: TRBJ2-2
CDR3aa: CASSLVSGIAGELFF
CDR3nt: TGTGCCAGCAGCTTGGTTAGCGGGATCGCCGGGGAGCTGTTTTTT

d_gene: -
v_gene: TRBV7-9
abundance: -
j_gene: TRBJ2-1
CDR3aa: CASSLTGTGNEQFF
CDR3nt: TGTGCCAGCAGCTTAACGGGAACGGGGAATGAGCAGTTCTTC

d_gene: -
v_gene: TRBV28
abundance: -
j_gene: TRBJ2-7
CDR3aa: CASIAGESYEQYF
CDR3nt: TGTGCCAGCATTGCAGGGGAGTCCTACGAGCAGTACTTC

d_gene: -
v_gene: TRBV24-1
abundance: -
j_gene: TRBJ2-3
CDR3aa: CATSDLIADTQYF
CDR3nt: TGTGCCACCAGTGATTTAATAGCAGATACGCAGTATTTT

d_gene: -
v_gene: TRBV5-8
abundance: -
j_gene: TRBJ2-6
CDR3aa: CASSPRGSGANVLTF
CDR3nt: TGTGCCAGCAGCCCCAGGGGCTCTGGGGCCAACGTCCTGACTTTC

d_gene: -
v_gene: TRBV19
abundance: -
j_gene: TRBJ1-1
CDR3aa: CASNQALNTEAFF
CDR3nt: TGTGCCAGTAACCAGGCTTTGAACACTGAAGCTTTCTTT

d_gene: TRBD1
v_gene: TRBV5-1
abundance: -
j_gene: TRBJ2-7
CDR3aa: CASGRDRVYEQYF
CDR3nt: TGCGCCAGCGGCCGGGACAGGGTCTACGAGCAGTACTTC

d_gene: -
v_gene: TRBV6-4
abundance: -
j_gene: TRBJ1-2
CDR3aa: CASSPTRQTNYGYTF
CDR3nt: TGTGCCAGCAGTCCTACGCGACAGACCAACTATGGCTACACCTTC

d_gene: -
v_gene: TRBV7-9
abundance: -
j_gene: TRBJ1-3
CDR3aa: CASSFDVRPSGNTIYF
CDR3nt: TGTGCCAGCAGCTTTGATGTCAGGCCCTCTGGAAACACCATATATTTT

d_gene: TRBD1
v_gene: TRBV6-1
abundance: -
j_gene: TRBJ2-4
CDR3aa: CASSEPGQKNIQYF
CDR3nt: TGTGCCAGCAGTGAACCGGGACAGAAAAACATTCAGTACTTC

d_gene: TRBD1
v_gene: TRBV18
abundance: -
j_gene: TRBJ1-1
CDR3aa: CASSPGQGVNTEAFF
CDR3nt: TGTGCCAGCTCACCCGGACAGGGTGTGAACACTGAAGCTTTCTTT

d_gene: TRBD2
v_gene: TRBV7-2
abundance: -
j_gene: TRBJ2-3
CDR3aa: CASSPRGTSGTDTQYF
CDR3nt: TGTGCCAGCAGCCCCCGAGGGACTAGCGGCACAGATACGCAGTATTTT

d_gene: -
v_gene: TRBV7-8
abundance: few
j_gene: TRBJ1-2
CDR3aa: CASSVTGYGYTF
CDR3nt: TGTGCCAGCAGCGTTACAGGGTACGGCTACACCTTC

d_gene: TRBD2
v_gene: TRBV7-8
abundance: -
j_gene: TRBJ2-5
CDR3aa: CASSLGGLAGQETQYF
CDR3nt: TGTGCCAGCAGCTTAGGCGGACTAGCGGGGCAAGAGACCCAGTACTTC

d_gene: -
v_gene: TRBV3-1/TRBV3-2
abundance: -
j_gene: TRBJ1-1
CDR3aa: CASSPTGIRNTEAFF
CDR3nt: TGTGCCAGCAGCCCTACAGGGATACGTAACACTGAAGCTTTCTTT

d_gene: -
v_gene: TRBV19
abundance: -
j_gene: TRBJ2-7
CDR3aa: CASSMPPPQGEKYF
CDR3nt: TGTGCCAGTAGTATGCCACCGCCGCAGGGCGAGAAGTACTTC

d_gene: -
v_gene: TRBV10-3
abundance: few
j_gene: TRBJ2-3
CDR3aa: CAIRNGRDGDTQYF
CDR3nt: TGTGCCATCAGGAACGGCAGGGATGGAGATACGCAGTATTTT